This T cell receptor (beta chain) derives from a study of T cells in Graves' hyperthyroidism and ophthalmopathy. Broader study findings: The majority of expanded thyroid clonotypes above 0.001 also appeared in blood.

From RNA transcripts, TCR beta CDR3 regions were amplified. An initial round of RT-PCR targeting the TCR CDR3 relied on the HTBI primer set. One entry per CDR3 protein, called by TCRdb with MiXCR from the multiplex PCR reads. The table shows about 290,000 distinct CDR3 sequences, with roughly 15% occurring only once. This clonotype was found many times. Its antigen is not known. The V gene's germline CDR1 is MNHNS and CDR2 SASEGT. Trimming took 10 bases from V and 4 from J, leaving 16 bases between them. The CDR3 has 13 residues. Calling Graves' hyperthyroidism stable meant ophthalmopathy did not progress within 18 months. Used for diagnoses were clinical symptoms, serum thyroxine and TRAb, thyroid ultrasound and orbital computed tomography.

The chain combines TRBV6-1 with TRBJ1-2; the D is unclear. Sequenced: blood. This TCR came from a woman aged 40-49 years with Graves' hyperthyroidism. The CDR3 reads CATRVLPRYGYTF. The CDR3 DNA reads TGTGCCACTCGGGTCCTACCTCGCTATGGCTACACCTTC.